This TCR gamma chain was found in a study of γδ T cells in repeated Plasmodium falciparum infection. The overall study: Malian repertoires were sampled cross-sectionally without transmission and longitudinally through febrile malaria. Study results and limitations: Vdelta2-negative gammadelta repertoires, largely Vdelta1+, seemingly showed infection-driven waves of new clonal selection.

Bulk repertoires came from Vgamma9/Vdelta2+ or Vdelta2-negative gammadelta T cells flow-sorted from PBMC. Sequencing covered both gamma and delta TCR chains per sample. TCRdb re-identified clones in the multiplex PCR reads via CATT. The sample carries 20,000 to 30,000 gamma-chain clones, about 2.9% recorded once. Germline V lookup: CDR1 VTNTFY, CDR2 YDVSTARD (reference sequence). This CDR3 spans 12 amino acids. On this clone itself: Antigen specificity is unknown. The protein that TCRdb holds for this DNA derives from a much larger clone and differs from the translated DNA at residue 4, which likely indicates a read error; the protein shown here is translated from the DNA.

This clonotype was sampled from a pool of human donors (malaria-infected and uninfected, not separated). J is TRGJ1 or TRGJ2 and V is TRGV3. No J gene was available from TCRdb, and it was assigned here by a germline match of the DNA. Sequencing input: gamma-delta T cells from blood. CDR3 protein: CATRDRHYKKLF. The CDR3 bases are TGTGCCACCAGGGACAGGCACTATAAGAAACTCTTT.